This T cell receptor (beta chain) stems from a study of shared clonotypes between healthy human individuals. Germline CDR1 is SGHDT and CDR2 is YYEEEE. V shed 0 bases and J shed 5 bases, with 14 bases lying between them. The CDR3 loop spans 15 amino acids. Investigators spread the genomic DNA of each subset evenly over several immunoSEQ plates. The method was immunoSEQ multiplex PCR; TCRdb's version includes in-frame clones alone and lacks a portion of them. The sample lists about 2,500,000 clones, over 85% occurring once. This clonotype originated in a man between 18 and 35 years old in good health. The sequenced sample consisted of naive CD4+ T cells sorted from blood. As to subset: CD45RA+ positively selected. The chain carries TRBV5-6 and TRBJ2-5; the D gene could be TRBD1 or TRBD2 (5 bases each). In nucleotides, the CDR3 is TGTGCCAGCAGCTTGGCCCCGGGGCAGGGTGAGACCCAGTACTTC. Translated, it gives CASSLAPGQGETQYF.